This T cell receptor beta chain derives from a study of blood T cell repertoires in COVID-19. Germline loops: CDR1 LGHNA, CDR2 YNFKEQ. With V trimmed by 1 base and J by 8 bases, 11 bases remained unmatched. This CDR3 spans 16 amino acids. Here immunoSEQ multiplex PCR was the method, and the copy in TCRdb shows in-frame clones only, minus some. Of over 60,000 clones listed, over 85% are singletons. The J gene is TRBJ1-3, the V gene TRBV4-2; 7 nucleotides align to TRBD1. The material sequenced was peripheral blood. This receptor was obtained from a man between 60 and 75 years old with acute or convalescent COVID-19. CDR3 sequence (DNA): TGTGCCAGCAGCCAAGCGGGTGACAGGGATCGGGACACCATATATTTT. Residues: CASSQAGDRDRDTIYF.